The rows below give T cell receptor beta chains drawn from one sample of a study of graft-versus-host responses after intestinal transplantation. Profiled with immunoSEQ multiplex PCR; TCRdb holds only in-frame clones, not every one. The data contain tens of thousands of clones, about 88% of them singletons. For these receptors, no antigen is known. The specimen was unstimulated CD4+ T cells sorted from spleen or lymph node cells, collected before intestinal transplant. These receptors originate from a human donor who received an intestinal transplant. The CDR3 runs from the conserved cysteine through the conserved F or W. A D gene is named only where the DNA matches it firmly. Expanded clones are given a class, and other clones once, few, many or no size at all.

clone size	V gene	J gene	D gene	CDR3 DNA	CDR3 protein
-	TRBV4-1	TRBJ1-2	TRBD1	TGCGCCAGCAGCCATGCGACAGGGCCCCTTAACTATGGCTACACCTTC	CASSHATGPLNYGYTF
-	TRBV28	TRBJ1-2	TRBD1	TGTGCCAGCAGTTCCTTAGACAGGGATAACAACTATGGCTACACCTTC	CASSSLDRDNNYGYTF
-	TRBV5-4	TRBJ1-1	TRBD1	TGTGCCAGCAGCGCCCCCAGGGGGCAAGGCACTGAAGCTTTCTTT	CASSAPRGQGTEAFF
-	TRBV5-1	TRBJ2-7	TRBD2	TGCGCCAGCAGCTTGGCCGGCGGGAGAGTGGGGGAGCAGTACTTC	CASSLAGGRVGEQYF
-	TRBV9	TRBJ1-4	-	TGTGCCAGCAGCGTACAGGGTCTTCCTAATGAAAAACTGTTTTTT	CASSVQGLPNEKLFF
-	TRBV30	TRBJ1-6	-	TGTGCCTGGAGAGTTGGAGGGGGGGCCTTCAATTCACCCCTCCACTTT	CAWRVGGGAFNSPLHF
once	TRBV30	TRBJ1-1	-	TGTGCCTGGAGTGTAGGGTTGAGGGAGAACACTGAAGCTTTCTTT	CAWSVGLRENTEAFF
-	TRBV21-1	TRBJ1-2	-	TGTGCCAGCAGCAAAACAGGGAGTCATGGCTACACCTTC	CASSKTGSHGYTF
-	TRBV29-1	TRBJ2-2	-	TGCAGCGTTGAGTCCCTTGTCAACACCGGGGAGCTGTTTTTT	CSVESLVNTGELFF
-	TRBV5-1	TRBJ1-1	-	TGCGCCAGCAGCTTGCAGGGGACCGGGCGCACTGAAGCTTTCTTT	CASSLQGTGRTEAFF
-	TRBV10-3	TRBJ2-7	-	TGTGCCAGTCGACCCCCGGGCTCCTACGAGCAGTACTTC	CASRPPGSYEQYF
-	TRBV4-1	TRBJ2-4	TRBD1	TGCGCCAGCAGCCAGCGGACAGGGGACATTCAGTACTTC	CASSQRTGDIQYF
-	TRBV7-8	TRBJ2-2	-	TGTGCCAGCAGCTTTAGTCCGCAGGGCACCGGGGAGCTGTTTTTT	CASSFSPQGTGELFF
-	TRBV28	TRBJ2-5	-	TGTGCCAGCCCTCCCGCCGGGAAAGAGACCCAGTACTTC	CASPPAGKETQYF
-	TRBV5-1	TRBJ1-1	-	TGCGCCAGCAGCTTGGCTGGAGGATACGGGACTTTCTTT	CASSLAGGYGTFF
once	TRBV7-9	TRBJ2-7	TRBD1	TGTGCCAGCAGCAAACGGACAGGACGGATTTCGGGAGAGCAGTACTTC	CASSKRTGRISGEQYF
-	TRBV12-5	TRBJ2-2	-	TGTGCTAGTGGTTACAGGGAAGGGGAGCTGTTTTTT	CASGYREGELFF
-	TRBV28	TRBJ2-7	TRBD2	TGTGCCAGCAGTCAACTAGCGACGTCCTCCGAGCAGTACTTC	CASSQLATSSEQYF
-	TRBV5-6	TRBJ2-7	TRBD1	TGTGCCAGCAGCTTGGGGGGGTCGGGACAGCCCTACGAGCAGTACTTC	CASSLGGSGQPYEQYF
-	TRBV25-1	TRBJ2-1	-	TGTGCCAGCAGTGATACCCGCAGGTCCTACAATGAGCAGTTCTTC	CASSDTRRSYNEQFF
-	TRBV5-4	TRBJ2-1	-	TGTGCCAGCAGCGCGGGGCTAGCCAATTGGACTGGGGCCTACAATGAGCAGTTCTTC	CASSAGLANWTGAYNEQFF
-	TRBV9	TRBJ2-3	TRBD2	TGTGCCAGCAGCCCCCGCAGGCTAGCGGGGGGCCTGGATACGCAGTATTTT	CASSPRRLAGGLDTQYF
once	TRBV7-3	TRBJ2-3	TRBD2	TGTGCCAGCAGCTTAAGACGCAAGACTAGCGGGAGGACAGATACGCAGTATTTT	CASSLRRKTSGRTDTQYF
-	TRBV5-1	TRBJ2-3	TRBD1	TGCGCCAGCAGCTTGGCGGTCAGGACAGGGGAGACAGATACGCAGTATTTT	CASSLAVRTGETDTQYF
-	TRBV18	TRBJ2-7	-	TGTGCCAGCTCACCAGGGGCAGGGAAAGACTACGAGCAGTACTTC	CASSPGAGKDYEQYF
-	TRBV7-6	TRBJ2-5	TRBD1	TGTGCCAGCAGCTTACGGACAGGGACGCAAGAGACCCAGTACTTC	CASSLRTGTQETQYF
-	TRBV7-8	TRBJ2-7	-	TGTGCCAGCAGCTTAGTCAGATCTCGCTACGAGCAGTACTTC	CASSLVRSRYEQYF
once	TRBV6-1	TRBJ1-5	-	TGTGCCAGCAGTGAACAGATGAGCCGGGGACAGCCCCAGCATTTT	CASSEQMSRGQPQHF
-	TRBV27	TRBJ1-1	TRBD1	TGTGCCAGCTTCGGGACAGGTAGCACTGAAGCTTTCTTT	CASFGTGSTEAFF
-	TRBV18	TRBJ2-5	-	TGTGCCAGCTCACCCTTTAGGCAGGATAAAGAGACCCAGTACTTC	CASSPFRQDKETQYF
few	TRBV5-1	TRBJ1-2	TRBD1	TGCGCCAGCAGCTTGGAGGAAACCGGGACAGGGTATGGCTACACCTTC	CASSLEETGTGYGYTF
-	TRBV5-1	TRBJ2-5	TRBD2	TGCGCCAGCAGCTTCAGGATGAGCGGGGACCAAGAGACCCAGTACTTC	CASSFRMSGDQETQYF
-	TRBV28	TRBJ2-7	TRBD2	TGTGCCAGCAGTCCGACTAGCGGGGCCCACCGGACGACTTACGAGCAGTACTTC	CASSPTSGAHRTTYEQYF
-	TRBV9	TRBJ2-1	TRBD1	TGTGCCAGCAGCGTAGTAACAGGGGGCAATGAGCAGTTCTTC	CASSVVTGGNEQFF
-	TRBV25-1	TRBJ2-3	TRBD2	TGTGCCAGCAGGGCCGGGACTAGCGGGAGCTTTACGCAGTATTTT	CASRAGTSGSFTQYF
few	TRBV5-3	TRBJ1-4	-	TGTGCCAGAAGCATTAAACAGGGCGAAAAACTGTTTTTT	CARSIKQGEKLFF
-	TRBV27	TRBJ2-7	TRBD1	TGTGCCAGCAGTCCCAGACAGGGGGCGCCGGCCGAGCAGTACTTC	CASSPRQGAPAEQYF
-	TRBV5-1	TRBJ2-2	TRBD2	TGCGCCAGCAGCTGGAGTAGCGGGAGCATAGGGGGATACACCGGGGAGCTGTTTTTT	CASSWSSGSIGGYTGELFF
-	TRBV6-1	TRBJ2-1	TRBD2	TGTGCCAGCAGTGAAATTGGGAGGGCCGGTGAGCAGTTCTTC	CASSEIGRAGEQFF
-	TRBV28	TRBJ2-3	TRBD2	TGTGCCAGCAGTTCTAGCGGGGGGCAGGTAGATACGCAGTATTTT	CASSSSGGQVDTQYF
-	TRBV6-5	TRBJ2-3	TRBD2	TGTGCCAGCAGTTACTACGGTAGCGGGAGACCTACGCAGTATTTT	CASSYYGSGRPTQYF
-	TRBV6-1	TRBJ2-1	TRBD2	TGTGCCAGCCGGGCTAGCGGGGGGAATCAGTTCTTC	CASRASGGNQFF
-	TRBV2	TRBJ2-7	-	TGTGCCAGCAGTGAACGGTCCTACGAGCAGTACTTC	CASSERSYEQYF
-	TRBV10-3	TRBJ2-7	TRBD1	TGTGCCATCAACCTAGGGGGCGCGGACGAGCAGTACTTC	CAINLGGADEQYF
-	TRBV30	TRBJ2-7	TRBD1	TGTGCCTGGGCTGCCGGGACAGGGGGCTTAGGGTCCTACGAGCAGTACTTC	CAWAAGTGGLGSYEQYF
-	TRBV29-1	TRBJ2-2	-	TGCAGCGTGGACGGGTCGGGGAATGGGGAGCTGTTTTTT	CSVDGSGNGELFF
-	TRBV2	TRBJ2-5	TRBD1	TGTGCCAGCAGTAGGGACAGGGGTATCCAAGAGACCCAGTACTTC	CASSRDRGIQETQYF
once	TRBV7-9	TRBJ2-2	-	TGTGCCAGCAGCCTGCCAGGGGGGACCGGGGAGCTGTTTTTT	CASSLPGGTGELFF
-	TRBV4-1	TRBJ1-4	TRBD1	TGCGCCAGCAGCCAAGAGCAGGGGGTCTCAACTAATGAAAAACTGTTTTTT	CASSQEQGVSTNEKLFF
-	TRBV27	TRBJ1-1	-	TGTGCCAGCAGTTGGTCCCTGACGGGTGGCACTGAAGCTTTCTTT	CASSWSLTGGTEAFF
-	TRBV5-6	TRBJ2-7	TRBD1	TGTGCCAGCCGAGTCCGCGGACAGGGGATCTCCGAGCAGTACTTC	CASRVRGQGISEQYF
-	TRBV5-1	TRBJ2-3	-	TGCGCCAGCAGCTACCAGAGTCAGGGAACAGATACGCAGTATTTT	CASSYQSQGTDTQYF
-	TRBV6-1	TRBJ2-7	-	TGTGCCAGCCAACGGTCCCCCTACGAGCAGTACTTC	CASQRSPYEQYF
-	TRBV6-5	TRBJ1-2	TRBD1	TGTGCCAGCAGTTACACGGCCGACAGGGGTTATGGCTACACCTTC	CASSYTADRGYGYTF
once	TRBV19	TRBJ2-7	TRBD1	TGTGCCAGTAGCACAGGGGGCGGATTTGGGGTTGGCGAGCAGTACTTC	CASSTGGGFGVGEQYF